The sequence of this T cell receptor (beta chain) was determined in a study of control samples from healthy donors and cancer patients. Trimming at V came to 6 bases and at J to 4 bases, leaving 4 bases not matched to a gene. The germline V gene has CDR1 ENHRY and CDR2 SYGVKD. The CDR3 covers 13 residues. Sequencing used immunoSEQ multiplex PCR; TCRdb keeps in-frame clones, though not all of them. The data hold about 160,000 clones, with less than 95% observed a single time. The chain recombines TRBV10-3 with TRBJ2-7; 9 bases match TRBD1. The specimen was PBMCs. The sequence came from a man aged 55 to 70 with colorectal cancer. For the CDR3, the DNA is TGTGCCATCAGAGGGACAGGGATATACGAGCAGTACTTC. This sequence encodes CAIRGTGIYEQYF.